Below are 21 T cell receptor beta chains sequenced from a single sample in a study of T cells in Graves' hyperthyroidism and ophthalmopathy. What was amplified from RNA transcripts were TCR beta CDR3 regions. Researchers ran a first-round RT-PCR on the TCR CDR3 using the HTBI primer set. TCRdb processed the multiplex PCR reads anew with MiXCR; each CDR3 protein has one entry. The table shows approximately 400,000 distinct CDR3 sequences, with around 16% occurring only once. Sequenced material: blood. All receptors derive from a woman in her late teens or twenties with Graves' hyperthyroidism.

This clonotype was seen a handful of times. The rearrangement joins TRBV6-9 to TRBJ1-3, with D possibly matching TRBD1 (5 bases). The CDR3 runs 14 residues. Germline loops: CDR1 MNHGY, CDR2 SVAAGI. Trimming cost V 3 bases and J 4 bases, with 10 bases left between them. The CDR3 loop is CASSYAGRGNTIYF. The CDR3 nucleotides read TGTGCCAGCAGTTACGCAGGGCGAGGAAACACCATATATTTT.

This clonotype came up a few times. This rearrangement joins TRBV27 to TRBJ1-3; D uncertain. CDR1 is MNHEY, CDR2 SMNVEV, per germline (reference sequence). There are 13 residues in the CDR3. V was trimmed by 0 bases and J by 10 bases, leaving 10 bases between them. The CDR3 here is CASSLSRGSTIYF. The CDR3 region has the DNA TGTGCCAGCAGTTTATCGCGGGGTAGTACCATATATTTT.

This clonotype was recorded many times. The chain joins TRBV11-3 to TRBJ2-4, with D possibly called TRBD1 or TRBD2 (7 bases each). This CDR3 spans 15 amino acids. Trimming cost V 5 bases and J 6 bases, with 17 bases left between them. CDR1 and CDR2 from the germline V gene are SGHNT and YENEEA. The CDR3 DNA sequence: TGTGCCAGCAGCCAAGGGGAGGGGGCAGGAAACATTCAGTACTTC. Amino acid sequence: CASSQGEGAGNIQYF.

The chain has TRBV10-3 and TRBJ2-7, with D tentatively TRBD1 (6 bases). Germline CDR1 and CDR2: ENHRY and SYGVKD. Trimming removed 7 bases at V and 3 bases at J, with 13 bases between. The CDR3 covers 13 residues. The DNA of the CDR3 is TGTGCCATCATGGGGTACAGGGACTACGAGCAGTACTTC. Residues: CAIMGYRDYEQYF.

This chain uses TRBV24-1 with TRBJ1-1; possibly TRBD1 for D (5 bases). CDR3 size: 14 residues. Germline V gene lookup returns CDR1 KGHDR and CDR2 SFDVKD. Trimming stripped 4 bases from V and 5 bases from J, with 13 bases between. The CDR3 nucleotides read TGTGCCACCAGTGACCCTAGGAGGGGAACTGAAGCTTTCTTT. It specifies CATSDPRRGTEAFF.

This clonotype came up once. This may come from a read error, since a much larger clone is one base off. The rearrangement uses TRBV6-2 or TRBV6-3 and TRBJ2-2; the match to TRBD2 covers 7 bases. This CDR3 region has 16 residues. In germline, CDR1 is MNHEY, CDR2 SVGEGT. In DNA, the CDR3 is TGTGCCTGCAGTTACTCGGGGGGAGCAAGCACCGGGGAGCTGTTTTTT. Its translation is CACSYSGGASTGELFF.

This clonotype occurred many times. The chain carries TRBV12-3 or TRBV12-4 and TRBJ2-7; 9 positions agree with TRBD1. The trim removed 6 bases at V and 3 bases at J, leaving 9 bases unmatched. This CDR3 is 15 amino acids long. The DNA for the CDR3 is TGTGCCAGCAGCTCCCGGGGACAGGGTTACTACGAGCAGTACTTC. It translates to CASSSRGQGYYEQYF.

This clonotype showed up many times. This chain joins TRBV5-1 and TRBJ2-1; 12 bases agree with TRBD2. Germline V gene data show CDR1 as SGHRS and CDR2 as YFSETQ. This CDR3 region has 17 residues. V gave up 0 bases and J gave up 4 bases; unmatched junction bases: 5. CDR3 sequence: CASSLALGLAGYNEQFF. The CDR3 coding sequence is TGCGCCAGCAGCTTGGCCCTTGGACTAGCGGGATACAATGAGCAGTTCTTC.

This chain uses TRBV6-2 or TRBV6-3 with TRBJ1-5; no reliable D call. Trimming left V 4 bases short and J 3 bases short, with 10 bases between. Germline values: CDR1 MNHEY, CDR2 SVGEGT. There are 14 residues in the CDR3. This chain's CDR3 is CASSLYAYNQPQHF. The CDR3 bases are TGTGCCAGCAGTTTGTACGCTTACAATCAGCCCCAGCATTTT.

The sample holds many counts of this clonotype. CDR3 sequence reads: CASRSRQADNEQFF. The CDR3 DNA reads as TGTGCCAGCCGGTCGCGGCAGGCCGACAATGAGCAGTTCTTC. V and J are TRBV6-1 and TRBJ2-1; D gene ambiguous. There are 14 residues in the CDR3. CDR1 is MNHNS, CDR2 SASEGT, per germline. Trimming took 8 bases from V and 5 from J, leaving 16 bases between them.

The table lists this clonotype with many counts. The chain joins TRBV12-3 or TRBV12-4 to TRBJ2-1, with 10 bases matching TRBD2. V was clipped by 0 bases and J by 7 bases; unmatched bases: 6. The CDR3 runs to 16 residues. CDR3 nucleotide sequence: TGTGCCAGCAGTTTAGCGGGACTAGCGAGGGGGAATGAGCAGTTCTTC. Its protein product is CASSLAGLARGNEQFF.

This clonotype was seen at least ten times. V usage is TRBV29-1 and J usage is TRBJ1-2, with D possibly matching TRBD1 (6 bases). With 6 bases removed from V and 2 bases from J, the gap between germline ends came to 19 bases. CDR1 is SQVTM, CDR2 ANQGSEA, per germline. CDR3 length: 15 residues. CDR3 nucleotides: TGCAGCGTAAGGGGGGGGCCGCTTAGAAACTATGGCTACACCTTC. Its protein product is CSVRGGPLRNYGYTF.

V gene TRBV28 combines with J gene TRBJ1-4; weak D call: TRBD1 (6 bases). CDR1 is MDHEN and CDR2 is SYDVKM in the germline V gene. V dropped 7 bases and J dropped 8 bases, with 20 bases sitting between them. The CDR3 is made up of 15 amino acids. CDR3 nucleotides: TGTGCCAGCACCCCCGCGGGGGGACACAGCGAAAAACTGTTTTTT. The encoded protein is CASTPAGGHSEKLFF.

There are many counts of this clonotype. The V call is TRBV12-3 or TRBV12-4, the J call TRBJ1-1; 10 nucleotides agree with TRBD1. This CDR3 has 14 amino acids. The V gene end was trimmed by 3 bases and the J gene end by 3 bases; junction bases not matched to a gene: 1. The CDR3 DNA reads TGTGCCAGCAGTTTGGGGACAGGGGACACTGAAGCTTTCTTT. It translates to CASSLGTGDTEAFF.

This clonotype was seen at least ten times. CDR3 protein: CASRGTGGSHGYTF. In nucleotides, the CDR3 is TGTGCCAGCAGGGGGACAGGGGGCAGCCATGGCTACACCTTC. The chain recombines TRBV6-1 with TRBJ1-2; 12 nucleotides match TRBD1. Germline CDR1 and CDR2: MNHNS and SASEGT. The CDR3 has 14 residues. V trimming: 6 bases; J trimming: 6 bases; junction bases outside the gene matches: 5.

This clonotype was recorded many times. The chain carries TRBV12-3 or TRBV12-4 and TRBJ2-7, with D possibly matching TRBD1 (6 bases). The V gene lost 6 bases and the J gene lost 0 bases, with 15 bases spanning the gap. There are 15 residues in the CDR3. The CDR3 sequence is CASSQTGTYSYEQYF. CDR3 in DNA: TGTGCCAGCAGCCAGACCGGGACATACTCCTACGAGCAGTACTTC.

This clonotype was observed at least ten times. The V and J genes are TRBV20-1 and TRBJ2-5; the match to TRBD2 covers 8 bases. The CDR3 runs 15 residues. The germline gives CDR1 DFQATT, CDR2 SNEGSKA (reference sequence). The ends lost 0 bases at V and 7 bases at J; junction bases unmatched: 10. In nucleotides, the CDR3 is TGCAGTGCTAGAGAGGGTAACGGGAGGGCCGCGACCCAGTACTTC. Its translation: CSAREGNGRAATQYF.

The sample holds many counts of this clonotype. The chain employs TRBV20-1 and TRBJ2-3; 11 bases are a match to TRBD2. Per the germline V gene, CDR1 is DFQATT and CDR2 is SNEGSKA (reference sequence). The V segment lost 1 base and the J segment 5 bases; nucleotides outside the gene matches: 5. The CDR3 sequence is 15 residues long. CDR3 loop: CSARVAGGRRDTQYF. Written as DNA, the CDR3 is TGCAGTGCTAGAGTAGCGGGGGGGCGGAGAGATACGCAGTATTTT.

The table lists this clonotype with a few counts. The V and J genes are TRBV7-9 and TRBJ1-2; D uncertain. The CDR3 runs 14 residues. The V end was cut by 3 bases, the J end by 4 bases, with 12 bases between. The germline CDR1 and CDR2 sequences are SEHNR and FQNEAQ (reference sequence). CDR3 bases: TGTGCCAGCAGCTTCTCAGGAGAAACCTATGGCTACACCTTC. It encodes CASSFSGETYGYTF. The full variable domain, its missing parts supplied by reference TRBV7-9 and TRBJ1-2, is DTGVSQNPRHKITKRGQNVTFRCDPISEHNRLYWYRQTLGQGPEFLTYFQNEAQLEKSRLLSDRFSAERPKGSFSTLEIQRTEQGDSAMYLCASSFSGETYGYTFGSGTRLTVV.

The table lists this clonotype with many counts. V gene TRBV6-2 or TRBV6-3 combines with J gene TRBJ2-7; 8 nucleotides align to TRBD2. CDR3 length: 12 amino acids. Trimming cost V 6 bases and J 3 bases; bases outside gene matches: 1. CDR1 is MNHEY, CDR2 SVGEGT, per germline. In DNA, the CDR3 is TGTGCCAGCAGCGGGACTAGCTACGAGCAGTACTTC. Translation: CASSGTSYEQYF.

This clonotype was seen a handful of times. The chain is built from TRBV10-3 and TRBJ1-2, with D unclear. Trimming took 5 bases from V and 5 from J, leaving 12 bases between them. The CDR3 has 13 amino acids. The germline V gene encodes CDR1 ENHRY and CDR2 SYGVKD. CDR3 sequence: CAISLGQPYGYTF. The CDR3 DNA reads TGTGCCATCAGTTTAGGGCAGCCTTATGGCTACACCTTC.